This T cell receptor (beta chain) originates from a study of T cell repertoires in ileal Crohn's disease. Turning to the study itself: Postoperative therapy was given to about half: around 12 thiopurines, 15 to 20 anti-TNF agents.

Profiled with immunoSEQ multiplex PCR; TCRdb holds only in-frame clones, not every one. The sample holds more than 11,000 clones; roughly 80% are singletons and the top ten take approximately 15%. As for time point: inflamed ileum from the surgical specimen. This CDR3 contains 13 residues. Trimming cost V 6 bases and J 5 bases, with 11 bases left between them. The germline gives CDR1 MNHNS, CDR2 SASEGT. This clonotype originated in an adult with Crohn's disease. The chain carries TRBV6-1 and TRBJ2-1; D call uncertain. Sequenced input: ileal tissue. The CDR3 nucleotides read TGTGCCAGCAGAGGGCCGGTCGACAATGAGCAGTTCTTC. As protein: CASRGPVDNEQFF.